This T cell receptor beta chain was recovered during a study of blood T cell repertoires in COVID-19. Study summary: The United States, Italy and Spain supplied acute and convalescent COVID-19 samples. PBMCs, B-cell-depleted T cells, or T cells provided the cDNA or gDNA that made up the material.

V lost 0 bases to trimming and J lost 4 bases, with 8 bases between them. Germline assignment: CDR1 SGHNT and CDR2 YYREEE (reference sequence). The CDR3 extends over 13 amino acids. Original processing methods: For nucleated cells, counts were estimated from reference gene primer amplification. Sequenced by immunoSEQ multiplex PCR; TCRdb stores in-frame clones only, minus some. That table furnishes V, J and clone size, whereas the DNA furnished D and trimming. The table includes fewer than 120,000 clones, 72% detected once. This chain joins TRBV5-4 and TRBJ2-7, with D possibly being TRBD2 (5 bases). Sequenced sample: peripheral blood. This TCR came from a woman aged 55-69 years with acute or convalescent COVID-19. The CDR3 nucleotides are TGTGCCAGCAGCTTGGACCGGGAATACGAGCAGTACTTC. It encodes CASSLDREYEQYF.